This T cell receptor beta chain is from a study of human T cells and chemical hapten exposure. Overall study results and limits: Significantly more large CDR3 similarity clusters arose among expanded TCRs than among controls.

Time point in this sample: patch test 3, about 24 weeks after DPC sensitization. As to treatment: therapeutic diphenylcyclopropenone sensitization with weekly scalp DPC. Non-pregnant alopecia patients aged 18 to 70, suitable for DPC therapy. This clonotype was detected ten times or more. No antigen is known for it. The library gave individual cDNA molecules unique molecular identifiers. TCRdb passed the RACE reads through MiXCR, listing each CDR3 protein once. The profile shows tens of thousands of distinct CDR3 sequences, 13% of them singletons. This sample comprised whole blood, obtained in connection with sensitization to the hapten diphenylcyclopropenone (DPC). The sequence was obtained from a woman aged 45-60 years with alopecia areata. Some clones in this sample may be carry-over from other donors' samples.

The CDR3 nucleotides are TGCAGCGTAGACGGGGGAAACACCATATATTTT. Protein product: CSVDGGNTIYF. The chain joins TRBV29-1 to TRBJ1-3; D remains unclear. From germline, CDR1 is SQVTM and CDR2 ANQGSEA. This CDR3 has 11 residues. V was shortened by 6 bases and J by 4 bases, with 7 bases between the two germline ends.